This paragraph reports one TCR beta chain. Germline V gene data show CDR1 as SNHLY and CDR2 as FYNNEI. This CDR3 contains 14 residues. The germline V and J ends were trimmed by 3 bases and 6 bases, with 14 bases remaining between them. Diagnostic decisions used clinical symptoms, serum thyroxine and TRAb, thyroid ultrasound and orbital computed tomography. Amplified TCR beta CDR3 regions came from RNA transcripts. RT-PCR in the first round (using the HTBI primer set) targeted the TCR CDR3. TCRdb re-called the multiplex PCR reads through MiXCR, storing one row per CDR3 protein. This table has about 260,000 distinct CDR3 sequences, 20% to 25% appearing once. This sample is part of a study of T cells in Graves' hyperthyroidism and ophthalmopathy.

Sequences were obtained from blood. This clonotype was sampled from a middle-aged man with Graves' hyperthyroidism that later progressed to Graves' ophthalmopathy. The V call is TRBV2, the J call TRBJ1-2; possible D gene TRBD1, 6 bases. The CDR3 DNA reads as TGTGCCAGCAGTGAGAGACAGGAATTCCATGGCTACACCTTC. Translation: CASSERQEFHGYTF.